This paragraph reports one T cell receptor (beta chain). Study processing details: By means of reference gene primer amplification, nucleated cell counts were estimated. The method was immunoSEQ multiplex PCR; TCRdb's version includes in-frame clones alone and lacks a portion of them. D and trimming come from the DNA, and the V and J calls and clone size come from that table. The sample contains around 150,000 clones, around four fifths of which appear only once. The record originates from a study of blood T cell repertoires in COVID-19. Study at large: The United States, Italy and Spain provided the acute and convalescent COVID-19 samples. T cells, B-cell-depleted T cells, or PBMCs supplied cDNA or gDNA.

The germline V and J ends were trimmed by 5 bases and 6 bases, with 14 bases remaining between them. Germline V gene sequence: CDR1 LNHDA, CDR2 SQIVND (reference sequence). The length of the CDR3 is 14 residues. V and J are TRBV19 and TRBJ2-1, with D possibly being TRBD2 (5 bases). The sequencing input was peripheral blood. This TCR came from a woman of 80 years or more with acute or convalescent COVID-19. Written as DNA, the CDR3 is TGTGCCAGTAGTCTCGGACGCGGGTTCAATGAGCAGTTCTTC. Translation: CASSLGRGFNEQFF.